This record looks at one T cell receptor (beta chain) sequence and its context. Per the study methods: Amplification of reference gene primers provided the estimated nucleated cell counts. Using immunoSEQ multiplex PCR, the repertoire was profiled, and TCRdb retains in-frame clones only, with some absent. The DNA gave D and trimming, while V, J and clone size come from that table. Seen here are 90,000 to 100,000 clones, about 89% observed once, and the top ten hold about 9.4%. The data were obtained in a study of blood T cell repertoires in COVID-19. Turning to the study itself: Some COVID-19 samples were acute and others convalescent; all came from the United States, Italy and Spain. PBMCs, B-cell-depleted T cells, or T cells were the source of the cDNA or gDNA that made up the material.

V lost 0 bases and J lost 5; bases outside the gene matches: 7. This CDR3 is built from 16 residues. CDR1 is MNHEY and CDR2 is SMNVEV in the germline V gene (reference sequence). Sample: peripheral blood. This chain joins TRBV27 and TRBJ1-2; 9 bases line up with TRBD1. The receptor's source is a man aged 50 to 60 with acute or convalescent COVID-19. CDR3 sequence reads: CASSLSPGTGPYGYTF. The DNA of the CDR3 is TGTGCCAGCAGTTTATCACCAGGGACAGGGCCATATGGCTACACCTTC.